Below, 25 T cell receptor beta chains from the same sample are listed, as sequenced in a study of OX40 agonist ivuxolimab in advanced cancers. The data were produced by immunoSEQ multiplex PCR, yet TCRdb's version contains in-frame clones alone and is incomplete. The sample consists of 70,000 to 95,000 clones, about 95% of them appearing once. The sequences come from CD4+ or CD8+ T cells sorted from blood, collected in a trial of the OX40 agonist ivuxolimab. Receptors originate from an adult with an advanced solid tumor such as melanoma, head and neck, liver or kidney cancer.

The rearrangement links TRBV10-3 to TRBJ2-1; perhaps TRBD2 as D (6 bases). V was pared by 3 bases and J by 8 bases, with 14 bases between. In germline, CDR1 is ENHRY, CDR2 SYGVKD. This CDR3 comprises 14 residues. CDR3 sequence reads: CAISDGGSSDEQFF. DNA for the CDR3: TGTGCCATCAGTGACGGGGGTAGCAGCGATGAGCAGTTCTTC.

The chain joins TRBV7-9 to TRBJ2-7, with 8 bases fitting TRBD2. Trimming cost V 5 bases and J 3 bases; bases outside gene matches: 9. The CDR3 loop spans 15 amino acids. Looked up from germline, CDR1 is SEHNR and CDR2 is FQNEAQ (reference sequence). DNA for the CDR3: TGTGCCAGCAGCGGAACACTAGCGGAGCACTACGAGCAGTACTTC. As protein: CASSGTLAEHYEQYF.

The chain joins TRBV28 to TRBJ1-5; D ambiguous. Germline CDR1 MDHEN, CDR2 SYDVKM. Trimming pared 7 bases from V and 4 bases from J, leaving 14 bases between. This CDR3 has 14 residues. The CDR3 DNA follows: TGTGCCAGCACCCCTCCTAGTTCTAATCAGCCCCAGCATTTT. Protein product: CASTPPSSNQPQHF.

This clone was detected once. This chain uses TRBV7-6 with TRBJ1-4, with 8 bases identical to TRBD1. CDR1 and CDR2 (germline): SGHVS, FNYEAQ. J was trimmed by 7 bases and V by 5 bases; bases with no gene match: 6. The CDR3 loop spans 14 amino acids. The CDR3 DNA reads TGTGCCAGCAGCCGCAGGGGGCTATTTGAAAAACTGTTTTTT. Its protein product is CASSRRGLFEKLFF.

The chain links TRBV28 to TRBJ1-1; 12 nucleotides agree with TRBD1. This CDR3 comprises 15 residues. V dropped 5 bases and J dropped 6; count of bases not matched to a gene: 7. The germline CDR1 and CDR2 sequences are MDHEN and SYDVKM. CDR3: CASSGPGQGASEAFF. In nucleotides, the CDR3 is TGTGCCAGCAGTGGACCGGGACAGGGGGCCTCTGAAGCTTTCTTT.

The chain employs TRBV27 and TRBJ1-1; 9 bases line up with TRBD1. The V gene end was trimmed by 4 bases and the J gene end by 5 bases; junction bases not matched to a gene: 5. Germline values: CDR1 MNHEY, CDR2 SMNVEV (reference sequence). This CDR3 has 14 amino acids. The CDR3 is CASSWGTGRTEAFF. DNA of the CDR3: TGTGCCAGCAGTTGGGGGACAGGGAGGACTGAAGCTTTCTTT.

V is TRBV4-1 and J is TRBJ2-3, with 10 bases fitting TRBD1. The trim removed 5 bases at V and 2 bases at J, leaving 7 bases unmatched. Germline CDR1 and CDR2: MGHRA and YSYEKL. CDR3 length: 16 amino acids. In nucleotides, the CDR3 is TGCGCCAGCAGCGCCCCCGGGACAGGGGCCACAGATACGCAGTATTTT. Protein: CASSAPGTGATDTQYF.

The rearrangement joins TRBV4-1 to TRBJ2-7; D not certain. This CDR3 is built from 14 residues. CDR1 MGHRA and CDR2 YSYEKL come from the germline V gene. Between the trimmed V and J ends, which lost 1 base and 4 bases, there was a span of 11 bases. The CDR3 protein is CASSQGLTRYEQYF. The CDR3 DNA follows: TGCGCCAGCAGCCAAGGCCTTACACGGTACGAGCAGTACTTC.

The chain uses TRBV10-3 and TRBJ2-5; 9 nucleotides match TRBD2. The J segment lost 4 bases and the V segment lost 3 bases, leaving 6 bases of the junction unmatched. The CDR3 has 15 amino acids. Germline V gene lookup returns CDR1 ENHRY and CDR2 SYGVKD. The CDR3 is CAISDSGSSSETQYF. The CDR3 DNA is TGTGCCATCAGTGATAGCGGGAGTTCATCAGAGACCCAGTACTTC.

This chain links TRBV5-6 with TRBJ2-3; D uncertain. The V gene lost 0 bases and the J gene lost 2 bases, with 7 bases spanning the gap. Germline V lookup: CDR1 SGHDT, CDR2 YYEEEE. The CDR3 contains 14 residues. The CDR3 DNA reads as TGTGCCAGCAGCTTGGTGTCAGCCACAGATACGCAGTATTTT. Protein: CASSLVSATDTQYF.

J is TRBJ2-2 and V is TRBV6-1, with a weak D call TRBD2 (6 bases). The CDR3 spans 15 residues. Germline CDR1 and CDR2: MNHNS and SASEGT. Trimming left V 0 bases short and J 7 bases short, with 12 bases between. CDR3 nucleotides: TGTGCCAGCAGTGAAGCCCTAGCGAAGGGCGGGGAGCTGTTTTTT. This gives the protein CASSEALAKGGELFF.

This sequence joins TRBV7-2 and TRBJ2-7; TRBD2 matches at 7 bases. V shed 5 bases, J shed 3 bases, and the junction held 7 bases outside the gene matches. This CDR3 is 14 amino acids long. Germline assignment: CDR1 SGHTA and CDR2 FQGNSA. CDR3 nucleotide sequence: TGTGCCAGCAGCCCGGCTAGCGGCAACTACGAGCAGTACTTC. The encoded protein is CASSPASGNYEQYF.

In DNA, the CDR3 is TGTGCCAGCAGTTCCCCCGGGACAGGGGGCTACAATGAGCAGTTCTTC. It codes for CASSSPGTGGYNEQFF. J is TRBJ2-1 and V is TRBV6-5, with 11 bases identical to TRBD1. The CDR3 loop spans 16 amino acids. CDR1 MNHEY and CDR2 SVGAGI come from the germline V gene. V lost 4 bases, J lost 3 bases, and 5 bases stayed unmatched.

CDR3 nucleotides: TGTGCCAGCAGCCCCCAGCGGGAGGGACCCTACGAGCAGTACTTC. Translation gives CASSPQREGPYEQYF. The chain joins TRBV4-2 to TRBJ2-7; 10 bases align to TRBD2. The CDR3 extends over 15 amino acids. With V trimmed by 4 bases and J by 2 bases, 5 bases remained unmatched. Germline lookup yields CDR1 LGHNA and CDR2 YNFKEQ.

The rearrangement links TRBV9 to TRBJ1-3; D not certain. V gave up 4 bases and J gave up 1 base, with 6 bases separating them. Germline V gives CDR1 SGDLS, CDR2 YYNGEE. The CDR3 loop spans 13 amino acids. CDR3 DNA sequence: TGTGCCAGCAGCCCGACATCTGGAAACACCATATATTTT. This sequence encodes CASSPTSGNTIYF. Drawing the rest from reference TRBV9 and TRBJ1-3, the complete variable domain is DSGVTQTPKHLITATGQRVTLRCSPRSGDLSVYWYQQSLDQGLQFLIQYYNGEERAKGNILERFSAQQFPDLHSELNLSSLELGDSALYFCASSPTSGNTIYFGEGSWLTVV.

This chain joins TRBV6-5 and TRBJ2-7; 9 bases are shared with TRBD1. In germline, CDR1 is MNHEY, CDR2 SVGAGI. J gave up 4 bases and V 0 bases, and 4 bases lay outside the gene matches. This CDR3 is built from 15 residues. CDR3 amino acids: CASSYSTGGKYEQYF. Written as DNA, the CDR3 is TGTGCCAGCAGTTACTCGACAGGGGGTAAGTACGAGCAGTACTTC.

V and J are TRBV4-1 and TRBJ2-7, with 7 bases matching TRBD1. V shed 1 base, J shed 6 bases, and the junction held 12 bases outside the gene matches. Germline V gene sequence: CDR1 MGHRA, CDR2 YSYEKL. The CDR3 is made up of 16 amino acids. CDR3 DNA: TGCGCCAGCAGCCAAGGTTTGGGACAGCTTACGGTCGAGCAGTACTTC. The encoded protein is CASSQGLGQLTVEQYF.

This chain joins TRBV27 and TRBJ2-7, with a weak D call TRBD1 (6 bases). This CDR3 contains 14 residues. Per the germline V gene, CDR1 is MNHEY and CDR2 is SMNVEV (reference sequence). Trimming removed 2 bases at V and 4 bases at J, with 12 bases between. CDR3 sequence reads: CASSLQGGEYEQYF. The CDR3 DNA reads TGTGCCAGCAGTTTACAAGGGGGAGAGTACGAGCAGTACTTC.

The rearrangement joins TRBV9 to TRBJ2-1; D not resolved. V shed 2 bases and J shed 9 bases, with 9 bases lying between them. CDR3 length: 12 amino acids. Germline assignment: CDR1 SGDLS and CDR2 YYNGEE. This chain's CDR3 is CASSVYGGEQFF. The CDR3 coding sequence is TGTGCCAGCAGCGTTTATGGTGGTGAGCAGTTCTTC.

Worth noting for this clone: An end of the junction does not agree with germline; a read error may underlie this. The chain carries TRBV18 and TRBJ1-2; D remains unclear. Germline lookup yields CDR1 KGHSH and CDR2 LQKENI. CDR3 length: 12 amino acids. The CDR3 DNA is TGTGCCAGCTCACCATTCGGGGATGGCCACACCTTC. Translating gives CASSPFGDGHTF.

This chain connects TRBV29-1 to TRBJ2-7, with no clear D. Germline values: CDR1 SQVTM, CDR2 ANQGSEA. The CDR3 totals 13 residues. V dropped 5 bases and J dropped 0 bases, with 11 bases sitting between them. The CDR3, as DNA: TGCAGCGTTCTGGACCGTATCTCCTACGAGCAGTACTTC. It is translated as CSVLDRISYEQYF.

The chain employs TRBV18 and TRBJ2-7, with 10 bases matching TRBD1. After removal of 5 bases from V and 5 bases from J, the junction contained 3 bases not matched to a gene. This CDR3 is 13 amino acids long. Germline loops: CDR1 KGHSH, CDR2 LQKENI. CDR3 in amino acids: CASSTTGGNEQYF. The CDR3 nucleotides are TGTGCCAGCTCAACGACAGGGGGCAACGAGCAGTACTTC.

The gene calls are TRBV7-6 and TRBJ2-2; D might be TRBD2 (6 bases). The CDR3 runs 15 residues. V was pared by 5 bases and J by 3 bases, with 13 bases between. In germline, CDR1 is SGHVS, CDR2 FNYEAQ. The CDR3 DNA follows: TGTGCCAGCAGCACTCCGGGGGTGGACACCGGGGAGCTGTTTTTT. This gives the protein CASSTPGVDTGELFF.

CDR3 DNA: TGTGCCAGCAGCCAAGGGTGGGAAGCTTTCTTT. Translating gives CASSQGWEAFF. V usage is TRBV14 and J usage is TRBJ1-1; D not resolved. Germline V gene data show CDR1 as SGHDN and CDR2 as FVKESK. The V end lost 1 base, the J end lost 8 bases, and 5 bases lay between the germline ends. The CDR3 contains 11 residues.

The DNA of the CDR3 is TGTGCCAGCAGCTTCAGATCGGGGATCCAAGAGACCCAGTACTTC. As protein: CASSFRSGIQETQYF. The chain couples TRBV7-9 to TRBJ2-5; D might be TRBD2 (5 bases). Trimming pared 3 bases from V and 1 base from J, leaving 12 bases between. The CDR3 length is 15 residues. Germline CDR1 reads SEHNR; CDR2 reads FQNEAQ (reference sequence).